The subject of this entry is one T cell receptor (beta chain). Measured with immunoSEQ multiplex PCR; TCRdb has only the in-frame clones, and not every one. The table lists more than 140,000 clones, more than 80% of them singletons. The sample originates from a study of control samples from healthy donors and cancer patients. Germline V lookup: CDR1 LGHDT, CDR2 YNNKEL (reference sequence). After removal of 4 bases from V and 7 bases from J, the junction contained 0 bases not matched to a gene. This CDR3 has 13 residues. Sequenced: blood. The gene calls are TRBV3-1 (or the pseudogene TRBV3-2) and TRBJ1-4; TRBD1 matches at 10 bases. The receptor was isolated from a man aged 18 to 35 in good health. CDR3 sequence: CASSRQGAEKLFF. Here the CDR3 DNA reads TGTGCCAGCAGCCGACAGGGGGCTGAAAAACTGTTTTTT.